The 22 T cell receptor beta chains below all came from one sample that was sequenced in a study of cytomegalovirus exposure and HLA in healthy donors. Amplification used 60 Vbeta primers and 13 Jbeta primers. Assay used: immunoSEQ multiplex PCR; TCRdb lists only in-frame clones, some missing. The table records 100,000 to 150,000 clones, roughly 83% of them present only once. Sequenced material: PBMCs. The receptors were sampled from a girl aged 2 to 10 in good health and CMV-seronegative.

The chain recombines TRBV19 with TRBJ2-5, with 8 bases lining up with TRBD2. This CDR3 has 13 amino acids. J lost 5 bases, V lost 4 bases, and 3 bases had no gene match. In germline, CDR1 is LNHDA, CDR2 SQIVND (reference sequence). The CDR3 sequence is CASSNRGGETQYF. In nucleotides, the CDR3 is TGTGCCAGTAGTAACCGGGGGGGCGAGACCCAGTACTTC.

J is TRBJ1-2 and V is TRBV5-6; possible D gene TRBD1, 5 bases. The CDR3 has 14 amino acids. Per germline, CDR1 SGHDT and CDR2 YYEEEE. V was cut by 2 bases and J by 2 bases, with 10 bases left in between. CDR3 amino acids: CASSLKGRNYGYTF. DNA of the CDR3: TGTGCCAGCAGCTTAAAGGGGCGGAACTATGGCTACACCTTC.

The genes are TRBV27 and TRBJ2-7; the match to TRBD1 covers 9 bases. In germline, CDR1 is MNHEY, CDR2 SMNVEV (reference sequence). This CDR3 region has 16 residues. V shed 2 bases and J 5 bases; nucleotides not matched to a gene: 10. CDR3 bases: TGTGCCAGCAGTTTAGTCGCGACAGGGGGTATTCACGAGCAGTACTTC. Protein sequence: CASSLVATGGIHEQYF.

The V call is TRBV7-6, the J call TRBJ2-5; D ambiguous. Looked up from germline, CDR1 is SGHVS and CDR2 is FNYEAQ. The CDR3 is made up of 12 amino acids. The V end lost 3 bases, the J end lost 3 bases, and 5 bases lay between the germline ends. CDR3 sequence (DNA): TGTGCCAGCAGCTTCTTTAAAGAGACCCAGTACTTC. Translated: CASSFFKETQYF.

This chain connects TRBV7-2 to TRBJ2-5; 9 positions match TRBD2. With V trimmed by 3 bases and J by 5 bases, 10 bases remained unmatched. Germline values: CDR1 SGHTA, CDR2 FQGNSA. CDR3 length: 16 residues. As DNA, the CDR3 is TGTGCCAGCAGCTTCCTGCGGGGGGGCCGATGGGAGACCCAGTACTTC. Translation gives CASSFLRGGRWETQYF.

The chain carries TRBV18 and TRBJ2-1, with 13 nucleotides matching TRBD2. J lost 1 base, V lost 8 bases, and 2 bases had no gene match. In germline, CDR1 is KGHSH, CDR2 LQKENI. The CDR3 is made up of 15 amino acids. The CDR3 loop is CASGGLAGSYNEQFF. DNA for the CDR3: TGTGCCAGCGGGGGACTAGCGGGGTCCTACAATGAGCAGTTCTTC.

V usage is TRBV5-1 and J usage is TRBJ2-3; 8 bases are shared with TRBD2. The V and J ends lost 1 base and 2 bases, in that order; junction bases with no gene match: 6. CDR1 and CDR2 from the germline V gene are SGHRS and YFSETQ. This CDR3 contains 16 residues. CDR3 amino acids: CASSLLVAGLTDTQYF. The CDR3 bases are TGCGCCAGCAGCTTGCTCGTAGCGGGACTCACAGATACGCAGTATTTT.

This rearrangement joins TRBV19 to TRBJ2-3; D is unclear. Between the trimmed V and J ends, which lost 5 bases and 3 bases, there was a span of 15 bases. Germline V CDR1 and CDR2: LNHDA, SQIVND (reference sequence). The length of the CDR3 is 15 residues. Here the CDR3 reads CASSPALIVTDTQYF. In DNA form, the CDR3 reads TGTGCCAGTAGTCCCGCACTAATAGTAACAGATACGCAGTATTTT.

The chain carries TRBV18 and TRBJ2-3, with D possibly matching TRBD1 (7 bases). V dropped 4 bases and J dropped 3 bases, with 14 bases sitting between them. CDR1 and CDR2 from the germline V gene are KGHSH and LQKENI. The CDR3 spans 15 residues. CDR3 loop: CASSHRQGGTDTQYF. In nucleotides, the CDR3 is TGTGCCAGCTCACACCGACAGGGAGGAACAGATACGCAGTATTTT. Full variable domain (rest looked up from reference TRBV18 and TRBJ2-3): NAGVMQNPRHLVRRRGQEARLRCSPMKGHSHVYWYRQLPEEGLKFMVYLQKENIIDESGMPKERFSAEFPKEGPSILRIQQVVRGDSAAYFCASSHRQGGTDTQYFGPGTRLTVL.

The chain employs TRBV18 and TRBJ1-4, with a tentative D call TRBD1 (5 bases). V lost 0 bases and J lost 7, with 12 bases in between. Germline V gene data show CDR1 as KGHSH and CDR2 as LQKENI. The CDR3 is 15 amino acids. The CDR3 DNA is TGTGCCAGCTCACCACCCGGGGGTCTGAGTGAAAAACTGTTTTTT. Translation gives CASSPPGGLSEKLFF. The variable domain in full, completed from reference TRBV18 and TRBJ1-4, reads NAGVMQNPRHLVRRRGQEARLRCSPMKGHSHVYWYRQLPEEGLKFMVYLQKENIIDESGMPKERFSAEFPKEGPSILRIQQVVRGDSAAYFCASSPPGGLSEKLFFGSGTQLSVL.

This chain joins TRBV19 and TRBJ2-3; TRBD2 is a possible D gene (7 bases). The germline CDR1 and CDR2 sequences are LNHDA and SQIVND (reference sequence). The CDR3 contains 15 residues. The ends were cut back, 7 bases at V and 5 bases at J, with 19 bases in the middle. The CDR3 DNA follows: TGTGCCAGTAAGAACAGGGCACTAGCGAGAGATACGCAGTATTTT. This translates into CASKNRALARDTQYF. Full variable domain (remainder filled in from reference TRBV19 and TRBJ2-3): DGGITQSPKYLFRKEGQNVTLSCEQNLNHDAMYWYRQDPGQGLRLIYYSQIVNDFQKGDIAEGYSVSREKKESFPLTVTSAQKNPTAFYLCASKNRALARDTQYFGPGTRLTVL.

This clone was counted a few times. In nucleotides, the CDR3 is TGTGCCAGCAGTGAATACCCCCGGGTTGGAGCTTTCTTT. It specifies CASSEYPRVGAFF. The chain joins TRBV2 to TRBJ1-1, with D unresolved. V dropped 2 bases and J dropped 10 bases, with 14 bases sitting between them. The CDR3 extends over 13 amino acids. CDR1 and CDR2 (germline): SNHLY, FYNNEI.

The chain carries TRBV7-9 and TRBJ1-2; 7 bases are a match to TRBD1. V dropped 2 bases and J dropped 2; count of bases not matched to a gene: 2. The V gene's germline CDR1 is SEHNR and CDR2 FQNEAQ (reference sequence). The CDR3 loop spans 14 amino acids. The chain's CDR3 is CASSLTQGNYGYTF. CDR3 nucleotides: TGTGCCAGCAGCTTAACACAGGGGAACTATGGCTACACCTTC.

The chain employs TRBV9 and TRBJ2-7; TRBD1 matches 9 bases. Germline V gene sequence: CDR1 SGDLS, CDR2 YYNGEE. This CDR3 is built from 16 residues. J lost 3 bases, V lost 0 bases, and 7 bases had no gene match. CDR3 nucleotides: TGTGCCAGCAGCGTAGGTCCCGGGACAGGGATCTACGAGCAGTACTTC. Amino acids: CASSVGPGTGIYEQYF.

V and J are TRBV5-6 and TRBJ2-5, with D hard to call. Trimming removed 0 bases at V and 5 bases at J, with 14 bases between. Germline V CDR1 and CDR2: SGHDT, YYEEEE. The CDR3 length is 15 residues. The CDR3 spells CASSLEFEFWETQYF. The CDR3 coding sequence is TGTGCCAGCAGCTTGGAATTTGAGTTTTGGGAGACCCAGTACTTC.

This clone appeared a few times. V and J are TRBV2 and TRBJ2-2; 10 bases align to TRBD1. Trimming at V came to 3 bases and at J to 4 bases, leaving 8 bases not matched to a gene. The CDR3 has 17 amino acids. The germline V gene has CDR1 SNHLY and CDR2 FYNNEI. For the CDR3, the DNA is TGTGCCAGCAGTGAGGGATGGGACAGGGGCGGCACCGGGGAGCTGTTTTTT. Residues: CASSEGWDRGGTGELFF.

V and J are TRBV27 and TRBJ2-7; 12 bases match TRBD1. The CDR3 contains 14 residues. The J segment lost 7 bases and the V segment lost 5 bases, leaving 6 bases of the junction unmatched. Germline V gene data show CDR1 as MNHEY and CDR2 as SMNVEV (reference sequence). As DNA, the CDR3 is TGTGCCAGCAGTAAGGGACAGGGGGCTCGGGAGCAGTACTTC. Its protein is CASSKGQGAREQYF.

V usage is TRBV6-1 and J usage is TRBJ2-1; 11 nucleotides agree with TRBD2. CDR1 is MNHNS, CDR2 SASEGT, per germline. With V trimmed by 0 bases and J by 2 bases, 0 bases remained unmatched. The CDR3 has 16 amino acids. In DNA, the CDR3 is TGTGCCAGCAGTGAAGCTAGCGGGGGGGCCTACAATGAGCAGTTCTTC. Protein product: CASSEASGGAYNEQFF.

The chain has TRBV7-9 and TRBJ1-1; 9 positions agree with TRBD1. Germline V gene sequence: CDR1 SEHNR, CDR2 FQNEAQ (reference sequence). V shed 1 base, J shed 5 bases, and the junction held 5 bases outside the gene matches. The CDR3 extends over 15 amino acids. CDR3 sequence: CASSLGTGELTEAFF. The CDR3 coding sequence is TGTGCCAGCAGCTTAGGGACAGGGGAGTTAACTGAAGCTTTCTTT.

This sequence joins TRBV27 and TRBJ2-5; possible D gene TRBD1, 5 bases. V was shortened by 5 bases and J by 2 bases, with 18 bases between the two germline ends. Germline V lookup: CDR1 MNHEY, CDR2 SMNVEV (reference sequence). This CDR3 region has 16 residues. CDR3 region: CASSPPPQGPQETQYF. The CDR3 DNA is TGTGCCAGCAGTCCCCCCCCGCAGGGTCCACAAGAGACCCAGTACTTC.

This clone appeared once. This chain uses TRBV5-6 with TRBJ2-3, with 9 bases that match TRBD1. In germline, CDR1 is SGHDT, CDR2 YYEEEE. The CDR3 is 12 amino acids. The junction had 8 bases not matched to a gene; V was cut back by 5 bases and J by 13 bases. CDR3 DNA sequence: TGTGCCAGCAGTTTCGGGACAGGGTATGAGTATTTT. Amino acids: CASSFGTGYEYF.

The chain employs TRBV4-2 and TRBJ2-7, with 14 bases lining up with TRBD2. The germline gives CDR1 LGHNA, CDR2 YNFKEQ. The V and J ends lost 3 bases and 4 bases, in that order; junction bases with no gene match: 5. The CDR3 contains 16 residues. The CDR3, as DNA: TGTGCCAGCAGCCAGCGACTAGCGGGAGGGTGGTACGAGCAGTACTTC. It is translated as CASSQRLAGGWYEQYF.